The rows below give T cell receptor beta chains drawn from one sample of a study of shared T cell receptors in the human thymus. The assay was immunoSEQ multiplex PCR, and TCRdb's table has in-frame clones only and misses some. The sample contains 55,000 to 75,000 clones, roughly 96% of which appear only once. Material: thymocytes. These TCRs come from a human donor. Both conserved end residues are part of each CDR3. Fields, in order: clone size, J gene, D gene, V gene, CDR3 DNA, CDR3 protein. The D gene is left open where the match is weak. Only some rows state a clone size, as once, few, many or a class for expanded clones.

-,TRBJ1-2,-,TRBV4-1,TGCGCCAGCAGCCAAGATGGGGGCGAGCACCAGGGAAGGGGAGTTAACTATGGCTACACCTTC,CASSQDGGEHQGRGVNYGYTF
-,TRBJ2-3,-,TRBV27,TGTGCCAGCAGTTTTCGAGGTCTCGCCCACGGCACAGATACGCAGTATTTT,CASSFRGLAHGTDTQYF
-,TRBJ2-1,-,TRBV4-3,TGCGCCAGCAGCCAAGTCTTGTGCCAGGGGTCCTACAATGAGCAGTTCTTC,CASSQVLCQGSYNEQFF
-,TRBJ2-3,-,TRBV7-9,TGTGCCAGCAGCTTTAAGACGGCTAGCACAGATACGCAGTATTTT,CASSFKTASTDTQYF
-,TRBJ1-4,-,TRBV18,TGTGCCAGCTCACCAGCTGGGGATGAAAAACTGTTTTTT,CASSPAGDEKLFF
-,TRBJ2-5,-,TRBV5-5,TGTGCCAGCAGCTTATTAGTCGTCCGCCCAAGTAGGCCCCAGTACTTC,CASSLLVVRPSRPQYF
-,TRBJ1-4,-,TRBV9,TGTGCCAGCAGCGTAAGCGGGGGGAATAATGAAAAACTGTTTTTT,CASSVSGGNNEKLFF
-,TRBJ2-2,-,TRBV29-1,TGCAGCGTGCCAGACAGAAGTCACGGGGAGCTGTTTTTT,CSVPDRSHGELFF
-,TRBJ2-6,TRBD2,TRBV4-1,TGCGCCAGCAGCCCGAGGACTAGCGGGGGCACCTCTGGGGCCAACGTCCTGACTTTC,CASSPRTSGGTSGANVLTF
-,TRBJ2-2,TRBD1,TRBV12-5,TGTGCTAGTGGTTCGACCGGGACAGAGAACACCGGGGAGCTGTTTTTT,CASGSTGTENTGELFF
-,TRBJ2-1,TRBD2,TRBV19,TGTGCCAGTAGTATATGGCGGGGGGGCCTTTACAATGAGCAGTTCTTC,CASSIWRGGLYNEQFF
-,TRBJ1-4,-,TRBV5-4,TGTGCCAGCAGCCCAACCCCCAGGTCCACTTCCGAAAAACTGTTTTTT,CASSPTPRSTSEKLFF
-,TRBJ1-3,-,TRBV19,TGTGCCAGTAGTATAGAGGGAGCTGGAGGGACTTCGGGAAACACCATATATTTT,CASSIEGAGGTSGNTIYF
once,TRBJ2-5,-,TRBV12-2,TGTGCAAGTCGCTTCGTTACGGATCGGACAGACCCAAAACAAGAGACCCAGTACTTC,CASRFVTDRTDPKQETQYF
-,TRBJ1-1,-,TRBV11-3,TGTGCCAGCAGCTTAGGGGGGGTGAACACTGAAGCTTTCTTT,CASSLGGVNTEAFF
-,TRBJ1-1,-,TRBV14,TGTGCCAGCAGCCCCCATCCCGGGGGTCGAGTGAACACTGAAGCTTTCTTT,CASSPHPGGRVNTEAFF